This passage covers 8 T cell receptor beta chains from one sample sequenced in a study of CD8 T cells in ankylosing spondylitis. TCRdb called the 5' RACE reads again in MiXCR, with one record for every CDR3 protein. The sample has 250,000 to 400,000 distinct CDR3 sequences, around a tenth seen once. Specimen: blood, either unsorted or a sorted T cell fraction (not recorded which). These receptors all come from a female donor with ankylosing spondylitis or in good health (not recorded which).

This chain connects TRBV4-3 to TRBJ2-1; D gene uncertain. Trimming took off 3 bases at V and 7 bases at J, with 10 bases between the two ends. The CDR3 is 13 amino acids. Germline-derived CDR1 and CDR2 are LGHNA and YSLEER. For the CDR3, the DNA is TGCGCCAGCAGCCATGGTAGGGATAATGAGCAGTTCTTC. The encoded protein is CASSHGRDNEQFF.

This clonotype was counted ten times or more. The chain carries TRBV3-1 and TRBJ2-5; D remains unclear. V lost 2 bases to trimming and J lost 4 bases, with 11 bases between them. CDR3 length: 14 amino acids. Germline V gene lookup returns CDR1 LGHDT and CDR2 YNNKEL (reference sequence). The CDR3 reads CASSQLQLVETQYF. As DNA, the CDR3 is TGTGCCAGCAGCCAATTACAGTTGGTAGAGACCCAGTACTTC.

CDR3 nucleotide sequence: TGCGCCAGCAGCTTGGATCCTAGCGGGAATCCAAGCACAGATACGCAGTATTTT. This translates into CASSLDPSGNPSTDTQYF. The genes are TRBV5-1 and TRBJ2-3, with TRBD2 identical over 9 bases. The germline V gene has CDR1 SGHRS and CDR2 YFSETQ. This CDR3 is built from 18 residues. V shed 0 bases and J 0 bases; nucleotides not matched to a gene: 8.

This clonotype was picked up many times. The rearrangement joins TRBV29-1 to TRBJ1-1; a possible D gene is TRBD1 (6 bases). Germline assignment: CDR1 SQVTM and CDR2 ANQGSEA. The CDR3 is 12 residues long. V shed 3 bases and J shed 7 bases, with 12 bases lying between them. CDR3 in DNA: TGCAGCGTTGAGGGGAACAGGGTTGAAGCTTTCTTT. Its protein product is CSVEGNRVEAFF.

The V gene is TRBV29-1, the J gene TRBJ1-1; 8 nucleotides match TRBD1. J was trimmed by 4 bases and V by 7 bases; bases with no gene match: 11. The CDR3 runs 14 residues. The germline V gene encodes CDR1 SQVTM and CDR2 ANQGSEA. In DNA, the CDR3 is TGCAGCGCCCACGGACAGGGAGGATTCACTGAAGCTTTCTTT. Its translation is CSAHGQGGFTEAFF.

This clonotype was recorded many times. CDR3 sequence: CSAQRAGRRETQYF. The CDR3 nucleotides are TGCAGTGCCCAACGAGCGGGGAGGAGGGAGACCCAGTACTTC. This chain links TRBV20-1 with TRBJ2-5; TRBD2 agrees at 7 bases. The CDR3 runs to 14 residues. V trimming: 6 bases; J trimming: 5 bases; junction bases outside the gene matches: 12. CDR1 is DFQATT, CDR2 SNEGSKA, per germline (reference sequence).

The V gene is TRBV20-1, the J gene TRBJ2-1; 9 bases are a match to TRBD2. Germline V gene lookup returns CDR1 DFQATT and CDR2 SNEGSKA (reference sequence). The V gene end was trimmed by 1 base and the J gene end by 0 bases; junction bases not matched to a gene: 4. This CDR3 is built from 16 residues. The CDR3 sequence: CSARVLTSGSYNEQFF. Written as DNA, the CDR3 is TGCAGTGCTAGAGTTCTGACTAGCGGCTCCTACAATGAGCAGTTCTTC.

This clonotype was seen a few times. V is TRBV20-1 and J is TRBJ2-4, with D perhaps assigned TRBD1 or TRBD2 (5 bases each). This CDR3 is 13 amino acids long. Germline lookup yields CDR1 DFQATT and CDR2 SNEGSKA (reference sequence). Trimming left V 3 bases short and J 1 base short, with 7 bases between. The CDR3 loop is CSARGEAKNIQYF. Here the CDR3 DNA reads TGCAGTGCTAGGGGGGAGGCCAAAAACATTCAGTACTTC.